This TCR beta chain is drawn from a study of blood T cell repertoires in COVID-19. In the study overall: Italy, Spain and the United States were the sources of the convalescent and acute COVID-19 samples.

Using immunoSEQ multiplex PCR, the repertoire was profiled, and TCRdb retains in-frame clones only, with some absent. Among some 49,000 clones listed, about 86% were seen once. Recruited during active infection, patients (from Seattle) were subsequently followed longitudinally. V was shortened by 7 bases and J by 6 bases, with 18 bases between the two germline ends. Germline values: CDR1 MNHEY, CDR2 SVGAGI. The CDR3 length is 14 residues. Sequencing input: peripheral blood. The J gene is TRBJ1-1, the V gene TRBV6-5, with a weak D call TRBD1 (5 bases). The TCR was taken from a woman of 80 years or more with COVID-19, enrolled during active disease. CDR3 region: CASTSMGGYAEAFF. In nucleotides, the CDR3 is TGTGCCAGCACGAGCATGGGGGGGTATGCTGAAGCTTTCTTT.